A single sample is the source of the 32 T cell receptor beta chains below, sequenced in a study of cytomegalovirus exposure and HLA in healthy donors. With 60 Vbeta and 13 Jbeta primers, the PCR was carried out. The table came from immunoSEQ multiplex PCR; TCRdb's copy has only in-frame clones and leaves some out. Counted here are 150,000 to 200,000 clones, 79% occurring once; the ten biggest clones make up 4.4%. Sequencing input: PBMCs. These receptors were collected from a woman aged 25 to 45 in good health and CMV-seropositive.

The chain combines TRBV2 with TRBJ2-5; 8 bases map to TRBD1. CDR3 length equals 14 residues. With V trimmed by 6 bases and J by 4 bases, 7 bases remained unmatched. The germline V gene encodes CDR1 SNHLY and CDR2 FYNNEI. The CDR3 here is CASRVRQGLETQYF. The CDR3 coding sequence is TGTGCCAGCAGAGTTAGACAGGGGTTAGAGACCCAGTACTTC.

The chain's CDR3 is CASSLVAGDNSPLHF. CDR3 DNA: TGTGCCAGCAGCTTAGTTGCGGGGGACAATTCACCCCTCCACTTT. This chain joins TRBV7-6 and TRBJ1-6; weak D call: TRBD1 (5 bases). The germline gives CDR1 SGHVS, CDR2 FNYEAQ. Trimming pared 1 base from V and 7 bases from J, leaving 11 bases between. The CDR3 has 15 amino acids.

The V gene is TRBV7-9, the J gene TRBJ1-1, with no clear D. V was trimmed by 4 bases and J by 1 base, leaving 13 bases between them. CDR3 length: 15 amino acids. CDR1 SEHNR and CDR2 FQNEAQ come from the germline V gene (reference sequence). CDR3 amino acids: CASSSPEGRNTEAFF. The CDR3 nucleotides are TGTGCCAGCAGCTCCCCGGAGGGTCGGAACACTGAAGCTTTCTTT.

The chain employs TRBV7-2 and TRBJ1-4, with 9 bases fitting TRBD1. In germline, CDR1 is SGHTA, CDR2 FQGNSA. There are 16 residues in the CDR3. V was pared by 5 bases and J by 5 bases, with 9 bases of the junction left unmatched. The CDR3 loop reads CASSKNAGTGNEKLFF. CDR3 nucleotide sequence: TGTGCCAGCAGCAAAAACGCCGGGACAGGGAATGAAAAACTGTTTTTT.

The chain joins TRBV27 to TRBJ2-7, with 7 bases identical to TRBD1. V shed 6 bases, J shed 2 bases, and the junction held 7 bases outside the gene matches. The CDR3 extends over 14 amino acids. Per germline, CDR1 MNHEY and CDR2 SMNVEV (reference sequence). CDR3 in DNA: TGTGCCAGCAGCCGAATGACAGGGACCTACGAGCAGTACTTC. As protein: CASSRMTGTYEQYF.

The chain recombines TRBV6-1 with TRBJ1-3, with 10 positions matching TRBD1. J lost 5 bases, V lost 2 bases, and 3 bases had no gene match. From germline, CDR1 is MNHNS and CDR2 SASEGT. The CDR3 consists of 15 residues. The CDR3 nucleotides are TGTGCCAGCAGTGAACCGGGACAGGGGAGAAACACCATATATTTT. Translation: CASSEPGQGRNTIYF.

The J gene is TRBJ2-7, the V gene TRBV30, with D perhaps matching TRBD1 (5 bases). Germline V gives CDR1 GTSNPN, CDR2 SVGIG (reference sequence). Trimming removed 0 bases at V and 5 bases at J, with 5 bases between. The CDR3 consists of 11 residues. CDR3 coding DNA: TGTGCCTGGAGTGTAGGGGACGAGCAGTACTTC. Amino acid sequence: CAWSVGDEQYF. Together with reference TRBV30 and TRBJ2-7, the CDR3 gives the full variable domain: SQTIHQWPATLVQPVGSPLSLECTVEGTSNPNLYWYRQAAGRGLQLLFYSVGIGQISSEVPQNLSASRPQDRQFILSSKKLLLSDSGFYLCAWSVGDEQYFGPGTRLTVT.

The chain has TRBV7-8 and TRBJ2-1; D gene unclear. CDR1 is SGHVS, CDR2 FQNEAQ, per germline. CDR3 length: 15 amino acids. The V end lost 0 bases, the J end lost 0 bases, and 6 bases lay between the germline ends. The CDR3 DNA reads TGTGCCAGCAGCTTAGCTCGTAGCTCCTACAATGAGCAGTTCTTC. It specifies CASSLARSSYNEQFF. Full variable domain (missing parts from reference TRBV7-8 and TRBJ2-1): GAGVSQSPRYKVAKRGQDVALRCDPISGHVSLFWYQQALGQGPEFLTYFQNEAQLDKSGLPSDRFFAERPEGSVSTLKIQRTQQEDSAVYLCASSLARSSYNEQFFGPGTRLTVL.

The chain recombines TRBV19 with TRBJ1-4; 8 bases are a match to TRBD1. The V segment lost 8 bases and the J segment 8 bases; nucleotides outside the gene matches: 13. The length of the CDR3 is 15 residues. Germline CDR1 LNHDA, CDR2 SQIVND (reference sequence). CDR3 sequence reads: CASSGTGGRGEKLFF. CDR3 DNA sequence: TGTGCCAGTTCCGGGACAGGCGGTCGAGGGGAAAAACTGTTTTTT. The full variable domain, completed using reference TRBV19 and TRBJ1-4, is DGGITQSPKYLFRKEGQNVTLSCEQNLNHDAMYWYRQDPGQGLRLIYYSQIVNDFQKGDIAEGYSVSREKKESFPLTVTSAQKNPTAFYLCASSGTGGRGEKLFFGSGTQLSVL.

The chain is built from TRBV25-1 and TRBJ1-1; D might be TRBD1 (6 bases). CDR1 is MGHDK and CDR2 is SYGVNS in the germline V gene. V shed 7 bases and J shed 7 bases, with 7 bases lying between them. CDR3 length: 10 residues. The CDR3 protein is CASKGGEAFF. DNA of the CDR3: TGTGCCAGCAAAGGGGGTGAAGCTTTCTTT.

The rearrangement uses TRBV5-6 and TRBJ2-5, with a possible D match to TRBD1 (6 bases). The CDR3 totals 16 residues. Germline V gives CDR1 SGHDT, CDR2 YYEEEE. Trimming shortened V by 4 bases and J by 0 bases, and 16 bases separated the two germline ends. CDR3 sequence (DNA): TGTGCCAGCAGCCCCGTGGGACAACGGTACCAAGAGACCCAGTACTTC. As protein: CASSPVGQRYQETQYF.

The rearrangement uses TRBV5-6 and TRBJ1-2; the D gene is possibly TRBD1 (5 bases). V lost 0 bases to trimming and J lost 9 bases, with 9 bases between them. Per germline, CDR1 SGHDT and CDR2 YYEEEE. The CDR3 runs to 12 residues. CDR3 coding DNA: TGTGCCAGCAGCTTGGTTGACAGAAGCTACACCTTC. This codes for CASSLVDRSYTF.

The V and J genes are TRBV28 and TRBJ1-2; D gene ambiguous. The CDR3 totals 14 residues. V was clipped by 7 bases and J by 4 bases, with 16 bases between them. The germline gives CDR1 MDHEN, CDR2 SYDVKM. CDR3 nucleotide sequence: TGTGCCAGCACCCTAATGGGCAGCCCCTATGGCTACACCTTC. It translates to CASTLMGSPYGYTF.

V usage is TRBV7-9 and J usage is TRBJ2-7; D is unresolved. Germline V gives CDR1 SEHNR, CDR2 FQNEAQ (reference sequence). The CDR3 length is 15 residues. Trimming left V 5 bases short and J 0 bases short, with 14 bases between. CDR3 residues: CASSTALLPSYEQYF. For the CDR3, the DNA is TGTGCCAGCAGCACTGCTCTGCTACCCTCCTACGAGCAGTACTTC.

This clone came up a few times. The genes are TRBV7-9 and TRBJ1-3; TRBD1 is a possible D gene (6 bases). This CDR3 comprises 16 residues. Germline assignment: CDR1 SEHNR and CDR2 FQNEAQ (reference sequence). With 3 bases removed from V and 1 base from J, the gap between germline ends came to 13 bases. The CDR3 DNA reads TGTGCCAGCAGCTTGGCCCTGGACAGATCTGGAAACACCATATATTTT. It translates to CASSLALDRSGNTIYF.

Here the CDR3 reads CASSLVGYPGNTIYF. The DNA of the CDR3 is TGCGCCAGCAGCTTGGTCGGGTACCCTGGAAACACCATATATTTT. The chain couples TRBV5-1 to TRBJ1-3; D is unresolved. Germline CDR1 SGHRS, CDR2 YFSETQ. The CDR3 extends over 15 amino acids. The V gene lost 0 bases and the J gene lost 2 bases, with 9 bases spanning the gap.

The chain uses TRBV7-2 and TRBJ2-5; 11 positions agree with TRBD1. CDR1 SGHTA and CDR2 FQGNSA come from the germline V gene. The length of the CDR3 is 16 residues. Trimming at V came to 5 bases and at J to 4 bases, leaving 9 bases not matched to a gene. This CDR3 reads CASSLFGGTGGETQYF. The CDR3 DNA is TGTGCCAGCAGCCTCTTTGGAGGGACAGGGGGAGAGACCCAGTACTTC.

This clone was observed a single time. The rearrangement joins TRBV6-5 to TRBJ2-2; D may be TRBD1 (5 bases). The CDR3 is 14 residues long. Germline assignment: CDR1 MNHEY and CDR2 SVGAGI. The V end lost 10 bases, the J end lost 5 bases, and 17 bases lay between the germline ends. This CDR3 reads CATNPQGGTGELFF. CDR3 DNA sequence: TGTGCCACCAACCCCCAGGGTGGGACCGGGGAGCTGTTTTTT.

The DNA of the CDR3 is TGTGCCAGCACCCCCTCGGGAGTGATAGATACGCAGTATTTT. Encoded protein: CASTPSGVIDTQYF. The chain joins TRBV11-2 to TRBJ2-3, with a weak D call TRBD2 (6 bases). Trimming cost V 7 bases and J 5 bases, with 16 bases left between them. CDR3 length: 14 amino acids. CDR1 and CDR2 (germline): SGHAT, FQNNGV.

Only one count was recorded for this clone. This chain uses TRBV10-3 with TRBJ1-2; perhaps TRBD1 as D (5 bases). The CDR3 is made up of 15 amino acids. CDR1 ENHRY and CDR2 SYGVKD come from the germline V gene. Between the trimmed V and J ends, which lost 6 bases and 8 bases, there was a span of 22 bases. In DNA, the CDR3 is TGTGCCATCAGAAATATCGACAGACGATCCGAGGGCTACACCTTC. Translated: CAIRNIDRRSEGYTF.

The genes are TRBV19 and TRBJ2-6, with a tentative D call TRBD1 (6 bases). Germline V gene sequence: CDR1 LNHDA, CDR2 SQIVND (reference sequence). The V end lost 4 bases, the J end lost 2 bases, and 6 bases lay between the germline ends. CDR3 length equals 14 residues. For the CDR3, the DNA is TGTGCCAGTAGTAAGGGGGCTGGGGCCAACGTCCTGACTTTC. Protein: CASSKGAGANVLTF. The full variable domain, with the rest looked up from reference TRBV19 and TRBJ2-6, is DGGITQSPKYLFRKEGQNVTLSCEQNLNHDAMYWYRQDPGQGLRLIYYSQIVNDFQKGDIAEGYSVSREKKESFPLTVTSAQKNPTAFYLCASSKGAGANVLTFGAGSRLTVL.

The chain uses TRBV9 and TRBJ2-7; 7 bases are shared with TRBD1. V shed 0 bases and J 6 bases; nucleotides not matched to a gene: 6. The CDR3 consists of 14 residues. Germline CDR1 is SGDLS and CDR2 is YYNGEE. CDR3 nucleotides: TGTGCCAGCAGCGTAGGACAGGGATTACCCGAGCAGTACTTC. Its translation: CASSVGQGLPEQYF. Drawing the rest from reference TRBV9 and TRBJ2-7, the complete variable domain is DSGVTQTPKHLITATGQRVTLRCSPRSGDLSVYWYQQSLDQGLQFLIQYYNGEERAKGNILERFSAQQFPDLHSELNLSSLELGDSALYFCASSVGQGLPEQYFGPGTRLTVT.

The chain carries TRBV5-1 and TRBJ2-7, with D possibly being TRBD1 (5 bases). The CDR3 consists of 12 residues. Trimming left V 0 bases short and J 9 bases short, with 10 bases between. In germline, CDR1 is SGHRS, CDR2 YFSETQ. CDR3 residues: CASSLDFRAQYF. The CDR3 region has the DNA TGCGCCAGCAGCTTGGACTTCAGGGCGCAGTACTTC.

CDR3 sequence: CASSPPSGGLTDTQYF. DNA for the CDR3: TGTGCCAGCTCACCACCGTCAGGGGGCCTTACAGATACGCAGTATTTT. The chain uses TRBV18 and TRBJ2-3; 8 bases match TRBD1. Trimming cost V 0 bases and J 3 bases; bases outside gene matches: 5. Germline CDR1 KGHSH, CDR2 LQKENI. CDR3 size: 16 residues.

This clone was found once. The chain employs TRBV27 and TRBJ2-1; TRBD2 aligns across 11 bases. Trimming removed 4 bases from V and 0 bases from J; junction bases left unmatched: 8. The CDR3 runs 18 residues. The germline CDR1 and CDR2 sequences are MNHEY and SMNVEV (reference sequence). The CDR3 DNA follows: TGTGCCAGCAGTTCCGTAGGGACTAGCGGCCCCTCCTACAATGAGCAGTTCTTC. Its protein product is CASSSVGTSGPSYNEQFF.

The chain employs TRBV5-5 and TRBJ2-1, with a weak D call TRBD2 (6 bases). V lost 0 bases to trimming and J lost 9 bases, with 13 bases between them. This CDR3 spans 14 amino acids. Looked up from germline, CDR1 is SGHKS and CDR2 is YYEKEE (reference sequence). The CDR3 sequence: CASSLDLAGGEQFF. The CDR3 DNA reads as TGTGCCAGCAGCTTGGACCTAGCCGGGGGTGAGCAGTTCTTC. Complete variable domain (other parts from reference TRBV5-5 and TRBJ2-1): DAGVTQSPTHLIKTRGQQVTLRCSPISGHKSVSWYQQVLGQGPQFIFQYYEKEERGRGNFPDRFSARQFPNYSSELNVNALLLGDSALYLCASSLDLAGGEQFFGPGTRLTVL.

CDR3 sequence reads: CASSFRGGGNTDTQYF. DNA of the CDR3: TGTGCCAGCAGCTTTCGGGGCGGGGGTAACACAGATACGCAGTATTTT. The chain links TRBV7-6 to TRBJ2-3, with TRBD2 matching over 7 bases. V gave up 3 bases and J gave up 2 bases; unmatched junction bases: 8. The CDR3 length is 16 residues. Germline V CDR1 and CDR2: SGHVS, FNYEAQ.

The chain has TRBV4-3 and TRBJ2-7; 9 positions agree with TRBD2. CDR1 LGHNA and CDR2 YSLEER come from the germline V gene. V was clipped by 1 base and J by 0 bases; unmatched bases: 10. This CDR3 region has 18 residues. CDR3 DNA sequence: TGCGCCAGCAGCCAAGTAGCGGGGGAAGATATGAGCTCCTACGAGCAGTACTTC. Translating gives CASSQVAGEDMSSYEQYF.

This rearrangement joins TRBV9 to TRBJ2-1; 10 bases are shared with TRBD2. CDR1 SGDLS and CDR2 YYNGEE come from the germline V gene. J was trimmed by 6 bases and V by 2 bases; bases with no gene match: 5. The CDR3 contains 15 residues. The CDR3 loop reads CASSVMASGGNEQFF. In nucleotides, the CDR3 is TGTGCCAGCAGCGTCATGGCTAGCGGGGGCAATGAGCAGTTCTTC.

This clone was observed a single time. The rearrangement links TRBV18 to TRBJ2-7; 12 nucleotides line up with TRBD1. With V trimmed by 2 bases and J by 1 base, 18 bases remained unmatched. The CDR3 extends over 21 amino acids. Germline lookup yields CDR1 KGHSH and CDR2 LQKENI. Written as DNA, the CDR3 is TGTGCCAGCTCACCAGGGACAGGGGGCGGAGCGGAGAGCTCCAGATCCTACGAGCAGTACTTC. Amino acid sequence: CASSPGTGGGAESSRSYEQYF. The complete variable domain, with remaining parts taken from reference TRBV18 and TRBJ2-7, reads NAGVMQNPRHLVRRRGQEARLRCSPMKGHSHVYWYRQLPEEGLKFMVYLQKENIIDESGMPKERFSAEFPKEGPSILRIQQVVRGDSAAYFCASSPGTGGGAESSRSYEQYFGPGTRLTVT.

Worth noting for this clone: This specimen includes other DNA sequences encoding the same CDR3. The chain is built from TRBV7-2 and TRBJ2-7; D uncertain. Germline CDR1 reads SGHTA; CDR2 reads FQGNSA. V was shortened by 4 bases and J by 0 bases, with 4 bases between the two germline ends. The CDR3 is 12 residues long. CDR3 amino acids: CASSSNSYEQYF. DNA for the CDR3: TGTGCCAGCAGCTCAAACTCCTACGAGCAGTACTTC. Drawing the rest from reference TRBV7-2 and TRBJ2-7, the complete variable domain is GAGVSQSPSNKVTEKGKDVELRCDPISGHTALYWYRQSLGQGLEFLIYFQGNSAPDKSGLPSDRFSAERTGGSVSTLTIQRTQQEDSAVYLCASSSNSYEQYFGPGTRLTVT.

The chain employs TRBV16 and TRBJ1-2; 9 bases are a match to TRBD1. Germline CDR1 is KGHSY and CDR2 is FQNENV. The CDR3 has 15 residues. Trimming cost V 2 bases and J 3 bases; bases outside gene matches: 4. The CDR3: CASSQTRQGDYGYTF. CDR3 bases: TGTGCCAGCAGCCAAACGCGACAGGGGGACTATGGCTACACCTTC.